This TCR beta chain was sequenced for a study of CD8 T cells in ankylosing spondylitis. Quantitative 5'-RACE with molecular barcodes was used to make the TCR beta libraries. TCRdb reprocessed the 5' RACE reads with MiXCR, giving one entry per CDR3 protein. The sample shows 670,000 or so distinct CDR3 sequences, around a fifth of them seen only once. General study findings and limits: A motif of 7 to 9 highly homologous TCR beta variants was seen as apparently characteristic of ankylosing spondylitis blood. Matched ankylosing spondylitis synovial fluid reportedly showed significant enrichment of disease-linked clones. Some of the motif variants had earlier been found in reactive arthritis patients' fluid and blood.

The CDR3 spans 15 residues. Germline values: CDR1 MGHRA, CDR2 YSYEKL. Trimming removed 0 bases at V and 2 bases at J, with 9 bases between. This clonotype was seen only a few times. Its specificity is not known. Sequencing was done on a sample of blood, either unsorted or a sorted T cell fraction (not recorded which). The origin of this receptor is a male donor with ankylosing spondylitis. The gene calls are TRBV4-1 and TRBJ2-3; no firm D call. CDR3 region: CASSQDRAHTDTQYF. DNA for the CDR3: TGCGCCAGCAGCCAAGACCGGGCCCACACAGATACGCAGTATTTT.